The 18 T cell receptor beta chains in this list originate from one sample, sequenced in a study of shared T cell receptors in the human thymus. Generated by immunoSEQ multiplex PCR, the TCRdb table keeps only in-frame clones and is missing some. The data hold under 850,000 clones, with over 75% observed a single time. These sequences were also reported in another study, on human thymus T cells.

The specimen sequenced was thymocytes. Receptors originate from a boy under two years old with a congenital heart defect.

The chain uses TRBV4-3 and TRBJ1-1; D might be TRBD1 (5 bases). The length of the CDR3 is 14 residues. CDR1 LGHNA and CDR2 YSLEER come from the germline V gene. V was cut by 2 bases and J by 3 bases, with 10 bases left in between. CDR3 nucleotides: TGCGCCAGCAGCCAATCGACAGCTGACACTGAAGCTTTCTTT. Its protein is CASSQSTADTEAFF.

The chain carries TRBV14 and TRBJ2-1; 10 bases agree with TRBD2. In germline, CDR1 is SGHDN, CDR2 FVKESK. The CDR3 is 20 residues long. The junction had 15 bases not matched to a gene; V was cut back by 4 bases and J by 0 bases. In DNA, the CDR3 is TGTGCCAGCAGCCCACTCTCGGGACTAGCGTACCTGAGCTCCTACAATGAGCAGTTCTTC. Amino acids: CASSPLSGLAYLSSYNEQFF.

The genes are TRBV27 and TRBJ2-1, with D perhaps matching TRBD1 (5 bases). There are 14 residues in the CDR3. Germline V gene data show CDR1 as MNHEY and CDR2 as SMNVEV (reference sequence). V gave up 9 bases and J gave up 9 bases, with 21 bases separating them. The CDR3 region is CARFCQGAAAEQFF. CDR3 nucleotide sequence: TGTGCCAGGTTCTGTCAGGGTGCGGCTGCTGAGCAGTTCTTC.

The V gene is TRBV10-3, the J gene TRBJ2-7; D possibly corresponds to TRBD2 (7 bases). Germline CDR1 is ENHRY and CDR2 is SYGVKD. Trimming removed 9 bases from V and 2 bases from J, with 14 bases in between. This CDR3 comprises 13 residues. CDR3 nucleotides: TGTGCCATGGGGGGGCGGGAGCCCTACGAGCAGTACTTC. This codes for CAMGGREPYEQYF.

The chain couples TRBV5-4 to TRBJ1-2; D is unclear. The V gene lost 3 bases and the J gene lost 3 bases, with 18 bases spanning the gap. From germline, CDR1 is SGHNT and CDR2 YYREEE (reference sequence). The CDR3 is 16 amino acids. This CDR3 reads CASSWSGTEFDYGYTF. Here the CDR3 DNA reads TGTGCCAGCAGCTGGTCCGGTACGGAGTTTGACTATGGCTACACCTTC.

The chain carries TRBV5-5 and TRBJ2-2; D is possibly TRBD2 (6 bases). The ends were cut back, 0 bases at V and 6 bases at J, with 6 bases in the middle. Germline V CDR1 and CDR2: SGHKS, YYEKEE (reference sequence). This CDR3 is built from 13 residues. CDR3 nucleotides: TGTGCCAGCAGCTTGGGGGGGGCCGGGGAGCTGTTTTTT. Its protein is CASSLGGAGELFF.

The chain couples TRBV4-2 to TRBJ2-7, with TRBD2 matching over 8 bases. This CDR3 region has 16 residues. Germline lookup yields CDR1 LGHNA and CDR2 YNFKEQ. With V trimmed by 2 bases and J by 5 bases, 11 bases remained unmatched. The CDR3 DNA is TGTGCCAGCAGCCAACCCAGCGGGAGCCCAATCCACGAGCAGTACTTC. Translated: CASSQPSGSPIHEQYF.

The chain couples TRBV4-3 to TRBJ2-1; the D gene is possibly TRBD2 (6 bases). V lost 1 base to trimming and J lost 0 bases, with 22 bases between them. The germline V gene encodes CDR1 LGHNA and CDR2 YSLEER. This CDR3 spans 20 amino acids. CDR3 sequence (DNA): TGCGCCAGCAGCCAAGCTGCCGGGACGGGGGACTGGAGCTCCTACAATGAGCAGTTCTTC. This gives the protein CASSQAAGTGDWSSYNEQFF.

This clone has a single count. The chain is built from TRBV30 and TRBJ2-3; TRBD2 matches 9 bases. V lost 3 bases and J lost 3; bases outside the gene matches: 7. This CDR3 is 15 amino acids long. The germline gives CDR1 GTSNPN, CDR2 SVGIG (reference sequence). CDR3 loop: CAWRARGRATDTQYF. The CDR3 bases are TGTGCCTGGAGAGCGCGCGGGAGGGCGACAGATACGCAGTATTTT.

This clone came up a few times. CDR3 region: CASSRTSGQPQHF. The CDR3, as DNA: TGTGCCAGTAGTCGAACATCGGGTCAGCCCCAGCATTTT. The chain joins TRBV19 to TRBJ1-5; D gene unclear. Per the germline V gene, CDR1 is LNHDA and CDR2 is SQIVND (reference sequence). The V and J ends lost 5 bases and 6 bases respectively, with 11 bases between them. The CDR3 has 13 amino acids.

The CDR3 DNA sequence: TGTGCCAGCAGCGGTGGGGGCACGGATCAGCCCCAGCATTTT. It is translated as CASSGGGTDQPQHF. The chain links TRBV7-8 to TRBJ1-5; TRBD1 is a possible D gene (6 bases). The germline CDR1 and CDR2 sequences are SGHVS and FQNEAQ. The V end lost 5 bases, the J end lost 5 bases, and 13 bases lay between the germline ends. This CDR3 is 14 amino acids long.

Notes on this clone: The junction does not match germline at one end; this may be a read error. This same CDR3 is encoded by further DNA sequences in the sample. The chain links TRBV27 to TRBJ1-5; tentatively, D is TRBD1 (5 bases). The germline CDR1 and CDR2 sequences are MNHEY and SMNVEV (reference sequence). The CDR3 runs 17 residues. The CDR3 DNA reads as TGTGCCAGCAGCTTATCGGGGCAGGGCCTAAGCAATCAGCCCCAGCATTTT. The encoded protein is CASSLSGQGLSNQPQHF.

This CDR3 reads CASSQGAAGVWDEQFF. The DNA for the CDR3 is TGTGCCAGCAGCCAAGGCGCAGCGGGAGTCTGGGATGAGCAGTTCTTC. The chain uses TRBV14 and TRBJ2-1, with 8 positions matching TRBD2. This CDR3 comprises 16 residues. Germline CDR1 SGHDN, CDR2 FVKESK. Trimming cost V 1 base and J 8 bases; bases outside gene matches: 10.

The chain carries TRBV6-1 and TRBJ1-1; D uncertain. The V gene lost 4 bases and the J gene lost 1 base, with 13 bases spanning the gap. Germline assignment: CDR1 MNHNS and CDR2 SASEGT. The CDR3 is 15 amino acids. CDR3 sequence reads: CASSGGPRWNTEAFF. The CDR3 coding sequence is TGTGCCAGCAGTGGAGGGCCTAGATGGAACACTGAAGCTTTCTTT.

The gene calls are TRBV30 and TRBJ2-5, with 8 bases identical to TRBD1. This CDR3 contains 14 residues. Trimming removed 3 bases from V and 0 bases from J; junction bases left unmatched: 3. Germline V CDR1 and CDR2: GTSNPN, SVGIG (reference sequence). CDR3 sequence: CAWRDRAYQETQYF. The CDR3 coding sequence is TGTGCCTGGAGGGACAGGGCTTACCAAGAGACCCAGTACTTC.

This clone was seen only a few times. The chain employs TRBV6-5 and TRBJ2-2; 9 bases are a match to TRBD1. This CDR3 contains 16 residues. CDR1 MNHEY and CDR2 SVGAGI come from the germline V gene. V gave up 4 bases and J gave up 4 bases; unmatched junction bases: 7. CDR3 sequence (DNA): TGTGCCAGCAGTTGCAACCCGGACAGGGGCACCGGGGAGCTGTTTTTT. This translates into CASSCNPDRGTGELFF.

The chain is built from TRBV7-7 and TRBJ2-2, with 8 nucleotides matching TRBD2. In germline, CDR1 is SSHAT, CDR2 FNYEAQ (reference sequence). With V trimmed by 6 bases and J by 4 bases, 4 bases remained unmatched. The CDR3 length is 14 residues. The CDR3 bases are TGTGCCAGCAGTCCGGGGGGGGCCACCGGGGAGCTGTTTTTT. Amino acids: CASSPGGATGELFF. Full variable domain (rest looked up from reference TRBV7-7 and TRBJ2-2): GAGVSQSPRYKVTKRGQDVTLRCDPISSHATLYWYQQALGQGPEFLTYFNYEAQPDKSGLPSDRFSAERPEGSISTLTIQRTEQRDSAMYRCASSPGGATGELFFGEGSRLTVL.

The chain combines TRBV7-9 with TRBJ2-1; TRBD2 might be the D (5 bases). Trimming pared 5 bases from V and 0 bases from J, leaving 14 bases between. Germline V gene data show CDR1 as SEHNR and CDR2 as FQNEAQ (reference sequence). CDR3 length equals 16 residues. For the CDR3, the DNA is TGTGCCAGCAGCCAACGGACTGACCCCTCCTACAATGAGCAGTTCTTC. It codes for CASSQRTDPSYNEQFF.